This T cell receptor (beta chain) was sequenced for a study of neurological immune-mediated disorders. This clonotype was recorded at least ten times. Each CDR3 protein gets one entry after TCRdb re-called the 5' RACE reads with MiXCR. The profile shows approximately 85,000 distinct CDR3 sequences, 4.3% of them singletons. Time point meaning: longitudinal time-point 3. The CDR3 has 16 residues. Germline V gives CDR1 SGHRS, CDR2 YFSETQ. The junction had 6 bases not matched to a gene; V was cut back by 0 bases and J by 5 bases. The receptor's source is an older woman with multiple sclerosis. The sample consisted of PBMCs. This chain joins TRBV5-1 and TRBJ2-3, with TRBD2 matching over 10 bases. The CDR3: CASSLVASGGLDTQYF. The CDR3 DNA reads as TGCGCCAGCAGCTTGGTGGCTAGCGGGGGCTTAGATACGCAGTATTTT.